The 12 T cell receptor beta chains below all came from one sample that was sequenced in a study of beta chain features in type 1 diabetes. The entirety of the isolated RNA underwent reverse transcription, so expressed TCRB transcripts were sequenced. Sequenced by immunoSEQ multiplex PCR; TCRdb stores in-frame clones only, minus some. This table has about 360,000 clones, approximately 12% appearing once. Sequenced material: naive CD4+ T cells from blood. These receptors all stem from a young man in good health.

The chain carries TRBV28 and TRBJ2-3; 10 bases fit TRBD1. The CDR3 totals 16 residues. Germline-derived CDR1 and CDR2 are MDHEN and SYDVKM. V lost 5 bases to trimming and J lost 2 bases; unmatched junction nucleotides: 7. The CDR3 protein is CASSLPGQGNTDTQYF. CDR3 in DNA: TGTGCCAGCAGTCTGCCGGGACAGGGGAACACAGATACGCAGTATTTT.

In this sample, this clone turned up a few times. V is TRBV23-1 and J is TRBJ2-6, with D perhaps TRBD1 (6 bases). TRBV23-1 qualifies as an ORF whose function is uncertain. The V end lost 7 bases, the J end lost 4 bases, and 14 bases lay between the germline ends. The CDR3 covers 15 residues. The CDR3 bases are TGCGCCAGCACCCAACAGGGACCCGGGGCCAACGTCCTGACTTTC. Translating gives CASTQQGPGANVLTF.

Only a few counts were recorded for this clone. V is TRBV28 and J is TRBJ2-1; 7 bases map to TRBD2. Trimming took 6 bases from V and 0 from J; bases not matched to a gene: 5. Looked up from germline, CDR1 is MDHEN and CDR2 is SYDVKM. The CDR3 sequence is 15 residues long. The CDR3 DNA reads TGTGCCAGCAGCCTTATAGCGGGCTCCTACAATGAGCAGTTCTTC. Translated, it gives CASSLIAGSYNEQFF.

This clone was seen a handful of times. The chain carries TRBV2 and TRBJ2-5, with 8 nucleotides matching TRBD2. This CDR3 is 15 amino acids long. J gave up 1 base and V 8 bases, and 9 bases lay outside the gene matches. Germline lookup yields CDR1 SNHLY and CDR2 FYNNEI. The CDR3 region is CASAVGGAGQETQYF. The DNA of the CDR3 is TGTGCCAGCGCAGTCGGGGGGGCGGGCCAAGAGACCCAGTACTTC.

The chain uses TRBV5-6 and TRBJ2-7; 13 nucleotides align to TRBD2. This CDR3 region has 16 residues. J gave up 2 bases and V 4 bases, and 6 bases lay outside the gene matches. Germline V gene lookup returns CDR1 SGHDT and CDR2 YYEEEE. The CDR3 is CASSLRLAGGPYEQYF. Here the CDR3 DNA reads TGTGCCAGCAGCCTACGACTAGCGGGGGGACCCTACGAGCAGTACTTC.

The table lists this clone with a few counts. This rearrangement joins TRBV18 to TRBJ1-1; 9 positions match TRBD1. CDR1 is KGHSH and CDR2 is LQKENI in the germline V gene. The length of the CDR3 is 18 residues. V lost 6 bases, J lost 6 bases, and 20 bases stayed unmatched. The CDR3 reads CASSPFLQASGQGSEAFF. CDR3 in DNA: TGTGCCAGCTCGCCTTTTCTTCAGGCTTCGGGACAGGGCTCTGAAGCTTTCTTT.

In this sample, this clone turned up a few times. This chain uses TRBV5-6 with TRBJ1-1, with 7 bases that match TRBD1. Germline V gene lookup returns CDR1 SGHDT and CDR2 YYEEEE. CDR3 length equals 16 residues. With 0 bases clipped from V and 1 base from J, the junction kept 6 bases outside the gene matches. The CDR3 DNA follows: TGTGCCAGCAGCTTGGGCCAGGGGGGAAAGAACACTGAAGCTTTCTTT. It is translated as CASSLGQGGKNTEAFF.

This clone was counted a few times. V gene TRBV19 combines with J gene TRBJ2-4; 9 bases are shared with TRBD1. The CDR3 is 14 amino acids. The junction had 6 bases not matched to a gene; V was cut back by 5 bases and J by 7 bases. Germline CDR1 LNHDA, CDR2 SQIVND (reference sequence). The CDR3 loop is CASSSRDRENIQYF. The CDR3, as DNA: TGTGCCAGTAGTTCCCGGGACAGGGAGAACATTCAGTACTTC.

V is TRBV28 and J is TRBJ2-6; TRBD2 matches at 7 bases. This CDR3 comprises 15 residues. V trimming: 7 bases; J trimming: 0 bases; junction bases outside the gene matches: 3. Germline V gives CDR1 MDHEN, CDR2 SYDVKM. CDR3 nucleotide sequence: TGTGCCAGCATGGGGGGGAACTCTGGGGCCAACGTCCTGACTTTC. Translating it yields CASMGGNSGANVLTF.

This clone was detected only a few times. V usage is TRBV7-6 and J usage is TRBJ1-6; a weak D match, TRBD1 (6 bases). With 6 bases removed from V and 7 bases from J, the gap between germline ends came to 13 bases. The germline V gene encodes CDR1 SGHVS and CDR2 FNYEAQ. The CDR3 is made up of 14 amino acids. In nucleotides, the CDR3 is TGTGCCAGCAGGGAACAGGGTACCAATTCACCCCTCCACTTT. Translated: CASREQGTNSPLHF.

This clone was counted only a few times. The rearrangement links TRBV5-6 to TRBJ1-1, with D unclear. V was trimmed by 2 bases and J by 6 bases, leaving 17 bases between them. The CDR3 is 15 amino acids. Germline V gene sequence: CDR1 SGHDT, CDR2 YYEEEE. The DNA for the CDR3 is TGTGCCAGCAGCTTAGAAATCAAGGGTAGCGCTGAAGCTTTCTTT. Protein product: CASSLEIKGSAEAFF. The full variable domain, rest sourced from reference TRBV5-6 and TRBJ1-1, is DAGVTQSPTHLIKTRGQQVTLRCSPKSGHDTVSWYQQALGQGPQFIFQYYEEEERQRGNFPDRFSGHQFPNYSSELNVNALLLGDSALYLCASSLEIKGSAEAFFGQGTRLTVV.

This clone has only a few counts. The gene calls are TRBV28 and TRBJ2-3; D is undetermined. Trimming cost V 6 bases and J 4 bases, with 8 bases left between them. Germline V gene lookup returns CDR1 MDHEN and CDR2 SYDVKM. The CDR3 is 12 residues long. CDR3 nucleotide sequence: TGTGCCAGCAGGGGTGAGGCAGATACGCAGTATTTT. It specifies CASRGEADTQYF.